This passage covers 3 T cell receptor beta chains from one sample sequenced in a study of blood T cell repertoires in COVID-19. Clones were read by immunoSEQ multiplex PCR, and TCRdb kept only the in-frame ones, dropping some. The sample includes some 120,000 clones, around 87% of them seen just once. Sequences were obtained from peripheral blood. The receptors come from a man in his 70s with active or convalescent COVID-19.

V and J are TRBV11-2 and TRBJ1-1; tentative D call: TRBD1 (5 bases). Trimming took off 1 base at V and 11 bases at J, with 23 bases between the two ends. CDR1 and CDR2 (germline): SGHAT, FQNNGV. This CDR3 spans 16 amino acids. CDR3 region: CASSLVLGAEGMEAFF. The CDR3 DNA follows: TGTGCCAGCAGCTTAGTCTTAGGGGCCGAAGGGATGGAGGCTTTCTTT. The full variable domain, in which reference TRBV11-2 and TRBJ1-1 provide the parts outside the CDR3, is EAGVAQSPRYKIIEKRQSVAFWCNPISGHATLYWYQQILGQGPKLLIQFQNNGVVDDSQLPKDRFSAERLKGVDSTLKIQPAKLEDSAVYLCASSLVLGAEGMEAFFGQGTRLTVV.

The CDR3 protein is CASSGGGRSLKGETQYF. In DNA form, the CDR3 reads TGTGCCAGCAGCGGCGGGGGCAGGTCCCTAAAGGGGGAGACCCAGTACTTC. This chain joins TRBV9 and TRBJ2-5, with D possibly being TRBD2 (7 bases). CDR1 SGDLS and CDR2 YYNGEE come from the germline V gene. With 3 bases removed from V and 5 bases from J, the gap between germline ends came to 23 bases. CDR3 length equals 17 residues.

The genes are TRBV28 and TRBJ2-7, with D possibly TRBD2 on 6 matching bases. In germline, CDR1 is MDHEN, CDR2 SYDVKM. The CDR3 contains 14 residues. Trimming stripped 7 bases from V and 3 bases from J, with 16 bases between. CDR3 in amino acids: CASNPTGEHYEQYF. As DNA, the CDR3 is TGTGCCAGCAACCCAACGGGAGAACACTACGAGCAGTACTTC.